These 14 T cell receptor beta chains were sequenced from one sample in a study of T cell responses to AZD1222 COVID-19 vaccine. This table comes from immunoSEQ multiplex PCR, and its TCRdb copy is limited to in-frame clones, with some not included. The sample has under 150,000 clones; roughly 89% are singletons. The sequenced sample was peripheral blood, obtained on day 0 of AZD1222 vaccination. All receptors come from an adult in good health.

The CDR3 bases are TGTGCCAGCACCCCCTCCGGACAGGGGGGGCGCCAGTACTTC. It specifies CASTPSGQGGRQYF. This rearrangement joins TRBV6-5 to TRBJ2-5, with 10 bases lining up with TRBD1. The CDR3 has 14 residues. Germline CDR1 and CDR2: MNHEY and SVGAGI. The ends lost 7 bases at V and 10 bases at J; junction bases unmatched: 12.

J is TRBJ1-2 and V is TRBV5-5; D remains unclear. The CDR3 consists of 12 residues. V was clipped by 4 bases and J by 9 bases, with 13 bases between them. Germline loops: CDR1 SGHKS, CDR2 YYEKEE (reference sequence). CDR3 bases: TGTGCCAGCAGCCCCCTCTCTTCTCGCTACACCTTC. It translates to CASSPLSSRYTF.

The chain couples TRBV7-2 to TRBJ1-5, with 9 bases aligning to TRBD1. The CDR3 has 14 amino acids. Germline trimming cut 0 bases from V and 7 bases from J; bases unmatched to any gene: 1. Germline CDR1 is SGHTA and CDR2 is FQGNSA. The CDR3, as DNA: TGTGCCAGCAGCTTAGCGGGACAGGGACAGCCCCAGCATTTT. The encoded protein is CASSLAGQGQPQHF.

CDR3 sequence reads: CATVGTGRGYTF. The CDR3 nucleotides are TGTGCCACCGTCGGGACAGGGAGAGGCTACACCTTC. This chain links TRBV15 with TRBJ1-2, with TRBD1 identical over 9 bases. Trimming took 8 bases from V and 8 from J; bases not matched to a gene: 6. Germline values: CDR1 LNHNV, CDR2 YYDKDF (reference sequence). The CDR3 has 12 residues.

CDR3 sequence (DNA): TGTGCCAGCAGCGTAACTTCGACAGGGGGTAGTGAAAAACTGTTTTTT. It is translated as CASSVTSTGGSEKLFF. The chain carries TRBV11-2 and TRBJ1-4, with 9 bases matching TRBD1. V lost 5 bases, J lost 7 bases, and 11 bases stayed unmatched. The CDR3 loop spans 16 amino acids. Germline V lookup: CDR1 SGHAT, CDR2 FQNNGV.

The chain employs TRBV5-5 and TRBJ1-1; no definite D call. Trimming left V 4 bases short and J 0 bases short, with 10 bases between. Per the germline V gene, CDR1 is SGHKS and CDR2 is YYEKEE (reference sequence). CDR3 size: 14 residues. The CDR3 sequence is CASSIQLMNTEAFF. The CDR3 DNA follows: TGTGCCAGCAGCATTCAGCTCATGAACACTGAAGCTTTCTTT.

The rearrangement links TRBV5-4 to TRBJ2-3, with 13 bases matching TRBD2. The CDR3 spans 16 residues. CDR1 and CDR2 (germline): SGHNT, YYREEE (reference sequence). V lost 4 bases and J lost 5; bases outside the gene matches: 7. CDR3 sequence: CASSPGLAGAKDTQYF. The CDR3 nucleotides read TGTGCCAGCAGCCCCGGACTAGCGGGGGCAAAAGATACGCAGTATTTT.

V usage is TRBV7-9 and J usage is TRBJ2-7, with TRBD2 as a possible D gene (6 bases). Deletions cut 1 base from V and 3 bases from J, with 10 bases between. CDR3 length: 14 residues. Looked up from germline, CDR1 is SEHNR and CDR2 is FQNEAQ (reference sequence). CDR3 protein: CASSLGRGGYEQYF. CDR3 coding DNA: TGTGCCAGCAGCTTAGGTCGGGGAGGCTACGAGCAGTACTTC.

V gene TRBV6-1 combines with J gene TRBJ1-3; weak D call: TRBD1 (6 bases). In germline, CDR1 is MNHNS, CDR2 SASEGT. Trimming pared 0 bases from V and 5 bases from J, leaving 11 bases between. The CDR3 sequence is 15 residues long. The CDR3 loop reads CASSEAAGDRNTIYF. CDR3 sequence (DNA): TGTGCCAGCAGTGAAGCGGCAGGGGATAGAAACACCATATATTTT.

The rearrangement joins TRBV6-5 to TRBJ1-3; maybe TRBD1 (6 bases). Trimming cost V 7 bases and J 4 bases, with 17 bases left between them. The germline V gene encodes CDR1 MNHEY and CDR2 SVGAGI. CDR3 length: 15 residues. CDR3 loop: CASIQEAGEGNTIYF. The DNA for the CDR3 is TGTGCCAGCATCCAAGAGGCAGGGGAGGGAAACACCATATATTTT.

The gene calls are TRBV18 and TRBJ2-1; TRBD1 aligns across 10 bases. The CDR3 length is 16 residues. The germline gives CDR1 KGHSH, CDR2 LQKENI. Germline trimming cut 5 bases from V and 2 bases from J; bases unmatched to any gene: 6. The DNA of the CDR3 is TGTGCCAGCTCATCCGACAGGGGGCGAACCTACAATGAGCAGTTCTTC. This encodes CASSSDRGRTYNEQFF. The entire variable domain, with the rest obtained from reference TRBV18 and TRBJ2-1, is as follows: NAGVMQNPRHLVRRRGQEARLRCSPMKGHSHVYWYRQLPEEGLKFMVYLQKENIIDESGMPKERFSAEFPKEGPSILRIQQVVRGDSAAYFCASSSDRGRTYNEQFFGPGTRLTVL.

CDR3 in DNA: TGCAGTGCTAGTAAAGATCAAACTGGTGGAAACACCATATATTTT. It codes for CSASKDQTGGNTIYF. This chain connects TRBV20-1 to TRBJ1-3; no definite D call. Trimming shortened V by 3 bases and J by 3 bases, and 15 bases separated the two germline ends. The CDR3 is 15 residues long. From germline, CDR1 is DFQATT and CDR2 SNEGSKA (reference sequence).

The chain joins TRBV29-1 to TRBJ1-3; the match to TRBD1 covers 7 bases. CDR1 is SQVTM and CDR2 is ANQGSEA in the germline V gene. Trimming at V came to 6 bases and at J to 3 bases, leaving 8 bases not matched to a gene. This CDR3 spans 14 amino acids. The CDR3 region has the DNA TGCAGCGTCTTGACAGGGAAAGGTGGAAACACCATATATTTT. This gives the protein CSVLTGKGGNTIYF.

Remarks on this clone: At one end, the junction sequence differs from germline, possibly due to a read error. This sequence joins TRBV7-7 and TRBJ1-6; D perhaps matches TRBD1 (5 bases). Looked up from germline, CDR1 is SSHAT and CDR2 is FNYEAQ (reference sequence). The CDR3 contains 17 residues. Here the CDR3 DNA reads TGTGCTAGCAGCTTAGTAGAGGGGATGCCCTATAATTCACCCCTCCACTTT. Translation: CASSLVEGMPYNSPLHF.